The T cell receptor beta chain described here comes from a study of identical twins. Ten or more counts support this clonotype. Its target is unknown. Whole-study findings and limits: Beta out-of-frame twin sharing showed a weaker excess.

TCRdb re-called the 5' RACE reads with MiXCR, one entry per CDR3 protein. This table has 260,000 or so distinct CDR3 sequences, approximately 7.9% appearing once. Every one of the donors was a healthy Caucasian. Unmatched junction bases numbered 5, after V lost 5 bases and J lost 6 bases. This CDR3 has 14 amino acids. Germline V gene data show CDR1 as MNHNS and CDR2 as SASEGT. These sequences were also reported in another study, on yellow fever vaccine responses in identical twins.

The chain carries TRBV6-1 and TRBJ2-1, with 9 positions matching TRBD1. Sequencing was performed on CD8+ T cells sorted from blood. The TCR was taken from a woman younger than 30 in good health. The CDR3 DNA follows: TGTGCCAGCAGTAGGGACAGGGAGGGCAATGAGCAGTTCTTC. It yields the protein CASSRDREGNEQFF.